The clone carrying this T cell receptor (beta chain) appeared once. The data were produced by immunoSEQ multiplex PCR, yet TCRdb's version contains in-frame clones alone and is incomplete. Of roughly 250,000 clones listed, 88% are singletons. These data are taken from a study of blood T cell repertoires in COVID-19. The CDR3 loop spans 13 amino acids. Germline V gene lookup returns CDR1 KGHDR and CDR2 SFDVKD. Trimming removed 6 bases from V and 4 bases from J, with 9 bases in between. The recovered donors of Cohort 3 showed two negative PCRs, clearance, or symptom resolution. This TCR was sampled from a woman between 45 and 60 years old who had recovered from COVID-19. The sequenced sample consisted of PBMCs or T cells enriched from blood (not recorded which). The chain is built from TRBV24-1 and TRBJ1-5; D is possibly TRBD1 (5 bases). The CDR3 sequence is CATSPGPNQPQHF. Here the CDR3 DNA reads TGTGCCACCAGTCCAGGGCCAAATCAGCCCCAGCATTTT.